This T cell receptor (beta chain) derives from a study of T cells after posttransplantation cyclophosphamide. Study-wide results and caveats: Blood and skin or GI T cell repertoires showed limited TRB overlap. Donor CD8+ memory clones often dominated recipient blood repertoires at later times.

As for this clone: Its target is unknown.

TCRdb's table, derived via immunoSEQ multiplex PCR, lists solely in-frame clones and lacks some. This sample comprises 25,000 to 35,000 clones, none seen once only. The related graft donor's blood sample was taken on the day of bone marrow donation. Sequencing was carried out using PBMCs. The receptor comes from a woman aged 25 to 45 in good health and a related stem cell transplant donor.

Here the CDR3 reads CAISRWGGQETQYF. The CDR3 coding sequence is TGTGCCATCTCCCGCTGGGGGGGCCAAGAGACCCAGTACTTC. This rearrangement joins TRBV12-3 or TRBV12-4 to TRBJ2-5; TRBD2 matches at 7 bases. CDR3 size: 14 residues. The V gene end was trimmed by 10 bases and the J gene end by 1 base; junction bases not matched to a gene: 9.